The 11 T cell receptor beta chains listed next were all sequenced from one sample in a study of PD-1 blockade in classical Hodgkin lymphoma. As to time point: newly diagnosed, previously untreated cHL patient sample. Here immunoSEQ multiplex PCR was the method, and the copy in TCRdb shows in-frame clones only, minus some. The repertoire has about 20,000 clones, over 75% of them found once; the top ten carry less than 8.5%. Material: peripheral blood mononuclear cells (PBMCs). Receptors were obtained from a human donor with classical Hodgkin lymphoma.

The V and J genes are TRBV30 and TRBJ2-7; unclear D gene. Germline CDR1 reads GTSNPN; CDR2 reads SVGIG (reference sequence). V lost 1 base to trimming and J lost 5 bases, with 9 bases between them. The CDR3 covers 12 residues. CDR3 coding DNA: TGTGCCTGGAGTGAGCAGGCGAACGAGCAGTACTTC. As protein: CAWSEQANEQYF.

This chain joins TRBV28 and TRBJ2-7; TRBD1 is a possible D gene (6 bases). With 7 bases removed from V and 6 bases from J, the gap between germline ends came to 13 bases. Germline CDR1 and CDR2: MDHEN and SYDVKM. This CDR3 is built from 12 residues. The CDR3 nucleotides read TGTGCCAGCAATGGACAGACCGGCGAGCAGTACTTC. Amino acids: CASNGQTGEQYF.

V gene TRBV10-3 combines with J gene TRBJ1-1; a possible D gene is TRBD1 (6 bases). Per the germline V gene, CDR1 is ENHRY and CDR2 is SYGVKD. The length of the CDR3 is 17 residues. V was trimmed by 0 bases and J by 0 bases, leaving 14 bases between them. CDR3 in DNA: TGTGCCATCAGTGAGTCTCAGGGGATCGGGGTGAACACTGAAGCTTTCTTT. Translating gives CAISESQGIGVNTEAFF.

J is TRBJ2-2 and V is TRBV7-8; maybe TRBD2 (6 bases). Trimming stripped 3 bases from V and 4 bases from J, with 12 bases between. Germline V gives CDR1 SGHVS, CDR2 FQNEAQ. The CDR3 is made up of 15 amino acids. In DNA, the CDR3 is TGTGCCAGCAGCTTCCACGGGAGAGGCACCGGGGAGCTGTTTTTT. Protein sequence: CASSFHGRGTGELFF.

This chain links TRBV28 with TRBJ1-2; no definite D call. The CDR3 contains 11 residues. Germline V gene sequence: CDR1 MDHEN, CDR2 SYDVKM. Trimming pared 5 bases from V and 2 bases from J, leaving 3 bases between. The CDR3 reads CASSDNYGYTF. CDR3 nucleotide sequence: TGTGCCAGCAGTGACAACTATGGCTACACCTTC.

The chain carries TRBV12-5 and TRBJ2-4, with D hard to call. Looked up from germline, CDR1 is LGHNT and CDR2 is FRNRAP. Trimming cost V 0 bases and J 9 bases, with 12 bases left between them. This CDR3 region has 14 residues. The CDR3 loop reads CASGLVEYMGIQYF. The CDR3 region has the DNA TGTGCTAGTGGTTTGGTAGAATATATGGGCATTCAGTACTTC.

The chain carries TRBV4-1 and TRBJ1-1, with 7 bases lining up with TRBD1. This CDR3 is built from 15 residues. V gave up 2 bases and J gave up 5 bases; unmatched junction bases: 8. The germline V gene encodes CDR1 MGHRA and CDR2 YSYEKL. Here the CDR3 DNA reads TGCGCCAGCAGCCAACAGGGGGGCAGGGGAACTGAAGCTTTCTTT. Translated, it gives CASSQQGGRGTEAFF.

This chain uses TRBV6-4 with TRBJ2-2; D is perhaps TRBD2 (5 bases). CDR3 length: 14 residues. V dropped 0 bases and J dropped 3 bases, with 5 bases sitting between them. Germline CDR1 MRHNA, CDR2 SNTAGT. CDR3 DNA sequence: TGTGCCAGCAGTGACTCAGCGGACACCGGGGAGCTGTTTTTT. This translates into CASSDSADTGELFF.

CDR3 loop: CASSRDRGSNQPQHF. The CDR3 DNA is TGTGCCAGCAGCCGAGACAGGGGGAGCAATCAGCCCCAGCATTTT. The chain carries TRBV6-5 and TRBJ1-5, with 9 bases identical to TRBD1. Germline-derived CDR1 and CDR2 are MNHEY and SVGAGI. The CDR3 is 15 amino acids. J was trimmed by 1 base and V by 6 bases; bases with no gene match: 4.

The DNA for the CDR3 is TGTGCCAGCAGCCCTCCTAGCGACTACGAGCAGTACTTC. Its translation is CASSPPSDYEQYF. The V gene is TRBV7-9, the J gene TRBJ2-7; a possible D gene is TRBD2 (6 bases). Deletions cut 5 bases from V and 3 bases from J, with 11 bases between. The CDR3 extends over 13 amino acids. Germline-derived CDR1 and CDR2 are SEHNR and FQNEAQ (reference sequence).

In its sample, this clone was seen once. The chain employs TRBV9 and TRBJ2-7; 12 bases line up with TRBD1. The CDR3 is 15 residues long. J gave up 4 bases and V 4 bases, and 6 bases lay outside the gene matches. Germline values: CDR1 SGDLS, CDR2 YYNGEE. DNA for the CDR3: TGTGCCAGCAGCCTAGGGACAGGGGGCGGGTACGAGCAGTACTTC. It specifies CASSLGTGGGYEQYF.